The 13 T cell receptor beta chains below come from one sample, sequenced in a study of cytomegalovirus exposure and HLA in healthy donors. The PCR contained 60 Vbeta and 13 Jbeta primers. Profiling relied on immunoSEQ multiplex PCR, and the TCRdb table lists in-frame clones only, not all of them. The sample contains under 200,000 clones, approximately 78% of which appear only once. Sequencing used PBMCs. These receptors came from a woman in her thirties or forties in good health and CMV-seronegative.

A few counts support this clone. This sequence joins TRBV5-1 and TRBJ2-7; weak D call: TRBD1 (6 bases). The germline V gene has CDR1 SGHRS and CDR2 YFSETQ. The CDR3 consists of 14 residues. V lost 3 bases and J lost 3, with 13 bases in between. CDR3 region: CASSSTGQDYEQYF. CDR3 DNA: TGCGCCAGCAGCTCGACGGGACAAGACTACGAGCAGTACTTC.

This sequence joins TRBV28 and TRBJ2-7, with 9 bases fitting TRBD1. CDR1 MDHEN and CDR2 SYDVKM come from the germline V gene. V lost 2 bases and J lost 2; bases outside the gene matches: 7. This CDR3 spans 16 amino acids. The chain's CDR3 is CASSLDRTGATYEQYF. The CDR3 nucleotides read TGTGCCAGCAGTTTAGATCGGACAGGGGCTACCTACGAGCAGTACTTC. The entire variable domain, with the rest obtained from reference TRBV28 and TRBJ2-7, is as follows: DVKVTQSSRYLVKRTGEKVFLECVQDMDHENMFWYRQDPGLGLRLIYFSYDVKMKEKGDIPEGYSVSREKKERFSLILESASTNQTSMYLCASSLDRTGATYEQYFGPGTRLTVT.

This clone was recorded a few times. The V gene is TRBV27, the J gene TRBJ1-5, with D maybe TRBD1 (6 bases). V was cut by 3 bases and J by 6 bases, with 12 bases left in between. The CDR3 sequence is 14 residues long. Germline CDR1 and CDR2: MNHEY and SMNVEV (reference sequence). CDR3: CASSLTGTSQPQHF. The CDR3 nucleotides read TGTGCCAGCAGTTTGACCGGGACATCTCAGCCCCAGCATTTT.

This chain uses TRBV15 with TRBJ1-1; D unresolved. From germline, CDR1 is LNHNV and CDR2 YYDKDF (reference sequence). Trimming removed 2 bases at V and 2 bases at J, with 21 bases between. The CDR3 length is 18 residues. CDR3 amino acids: CATSRSFGVLSTNTEAFF. Written as DNA, the CDR3 is TGTGCCACCAGCAGATCTTTCGGAGTTCTCTCAACTAACACTGAAGCTTTCTTT.

V gene TRBV5-1 combines with J gene TRBJ2-5; 7 bases map to TRBD1. The ends lost 7 bases at V and 6 bases at J; junction bases unmatched: 12. The CDR3 length is 14 residues. Germline V gene sequence: CDR1 SGHRS, CDR2 YFSETQ. For the CDR3, the DNA is TGCGCCAGCGCAGGGACAGAGGGTCAGAAGACCCAGTACTTC. It codes for CASAGTEGQKTQYF.

The V gene is TRBV4-1, the J gene TRBJ2-7; unclear D gene. The CDR3 loop spans 15 amino acids. CDR1 MGHRA and CDR2 YSYEKL come from the germline V gene. The V end lost 0 bases, the J end lost 9 bases, and 18 bases lay between the germline ends. CDR3 in amino acids: CASSQDDLSQQAQYF. CDR3 DNA: TGCGCCAGCAGCCAAGATGACCTGTCCCAGCAGGCGCAGTACTTC.

The genes are TRBV14 and TRBJ2-5; 11 bases are shared with TRBD2. Looked up from germline, CDR1 is SGHDN and CDR2 is FVKESK. V lost 0 bases to trimming and J lost 1 base; unmatched junction nucleotides: 7. CDR3 size: 18 residues. CDR3 sequence reads: CASSQDRILAGAQETQYF. CDR3 in DNA: TGTGCCAGCAGCCAAGATCGGATACTAGCGGGGGCCCAAGAGACCCAGTACTTC.

The genes are TRBV7-2 and TRBJ2-1; possible D gene TRBD2, 6 bases. This CDR3 has 15 amino acids. The V end was cut by 2 bases, the J end by 6 bases, with 14 bases between. Germline V gene data show CDR1 as SGHTA and CDR2 as FQGNSA. This CDR3 reads CASSLMGLASNEQFF. CDR3 nucleotides: TGTGCCAGCAGCTTAATGGGGCTAGCGAGCAATGAGCAGTTCTTC.

This chain uses TRBV10-3 with TRBJ2-7, with a weak D call TRBD2 (5 bases). Per the germline V gene, CDR1 is ENHRY and CDR2 is SYGVKD. The CDR3 runs 11 residues. V lost 10 bases to trimming and J lost 4 bases, with 11 bases between them. CDR3 protein: CARRWEYEQYF. DNA of the CDR3: TGTGCCAGGAGGTGGGAATACGAGCAGTACTTC.

The V call is TRBV7-9, the J call TRBJ2-7; D is unresolved. V was pared by 3 bases and J by 0 bases, with 12 bases between. The V gene's germline CDR1 is SEHNR and CDR2 FQNEAQ (reference sequence). CDR3 length: 15 amino acids. The CDR3 DNA reads as TGTGCCAGCAGCTTCCCAGGCGTCGCCTCCTACGAGCAGTACTTC. Residues: CASSFPGVASYEQYF.

Of note for this clone: Other DNA sequences in this sample translate to the same CDR3. The rearrangement links TRBV7-9 to TRBJ1-2; D gene ambiguous. Germline V gene data show CDR1 as SEHNR and CDR2 as FQNEAQ (reference sequence). CDR3 size: 13 residues. The ends were cut back, 9 bases at V and 2 bases at J, with 13 bases in the middle. The CDR3 here is CASSRGQNYGYTF. Written as DNA, the CDR3 is TGTGCCAGTTCCCGTGGGCAGAACTATGGCTACACCTTC.

The chain carries TRBV11-3 and TRBJ1-2, with 7 bases that match TRBD1. Per the germline V gene, CDR1 is SGHNT and CDR2 is YENEEA. V dropped 3 bases and J dropped 7; count of bases not matched to a gene: 5. CDR3 length equals 13 residues. CDR3 residues: CASSFSGGLGYTF. In DNA, the CDR3 is TGTGCCAGCAGCTTTTCAGGGGGACTTGGCTACACCTTC.

The chain uses TRBV28 and TRBJ2-6, with D uncertain. Germline V lookup: CDR1 MDHEN, CDR2 SYDVKM. This CDR3 is 15 amino acids long. The germline V and J ends were trimmed by 4 bases and 0 bases, with 7 bases remaining between them. CDR3 sequence: CASSSSSSGANVLTF. DNA for the CDR3: TGTGCCAGCAGTTCGAGCTCCTCTGGGGCCAACGTCCTGACTTTC.